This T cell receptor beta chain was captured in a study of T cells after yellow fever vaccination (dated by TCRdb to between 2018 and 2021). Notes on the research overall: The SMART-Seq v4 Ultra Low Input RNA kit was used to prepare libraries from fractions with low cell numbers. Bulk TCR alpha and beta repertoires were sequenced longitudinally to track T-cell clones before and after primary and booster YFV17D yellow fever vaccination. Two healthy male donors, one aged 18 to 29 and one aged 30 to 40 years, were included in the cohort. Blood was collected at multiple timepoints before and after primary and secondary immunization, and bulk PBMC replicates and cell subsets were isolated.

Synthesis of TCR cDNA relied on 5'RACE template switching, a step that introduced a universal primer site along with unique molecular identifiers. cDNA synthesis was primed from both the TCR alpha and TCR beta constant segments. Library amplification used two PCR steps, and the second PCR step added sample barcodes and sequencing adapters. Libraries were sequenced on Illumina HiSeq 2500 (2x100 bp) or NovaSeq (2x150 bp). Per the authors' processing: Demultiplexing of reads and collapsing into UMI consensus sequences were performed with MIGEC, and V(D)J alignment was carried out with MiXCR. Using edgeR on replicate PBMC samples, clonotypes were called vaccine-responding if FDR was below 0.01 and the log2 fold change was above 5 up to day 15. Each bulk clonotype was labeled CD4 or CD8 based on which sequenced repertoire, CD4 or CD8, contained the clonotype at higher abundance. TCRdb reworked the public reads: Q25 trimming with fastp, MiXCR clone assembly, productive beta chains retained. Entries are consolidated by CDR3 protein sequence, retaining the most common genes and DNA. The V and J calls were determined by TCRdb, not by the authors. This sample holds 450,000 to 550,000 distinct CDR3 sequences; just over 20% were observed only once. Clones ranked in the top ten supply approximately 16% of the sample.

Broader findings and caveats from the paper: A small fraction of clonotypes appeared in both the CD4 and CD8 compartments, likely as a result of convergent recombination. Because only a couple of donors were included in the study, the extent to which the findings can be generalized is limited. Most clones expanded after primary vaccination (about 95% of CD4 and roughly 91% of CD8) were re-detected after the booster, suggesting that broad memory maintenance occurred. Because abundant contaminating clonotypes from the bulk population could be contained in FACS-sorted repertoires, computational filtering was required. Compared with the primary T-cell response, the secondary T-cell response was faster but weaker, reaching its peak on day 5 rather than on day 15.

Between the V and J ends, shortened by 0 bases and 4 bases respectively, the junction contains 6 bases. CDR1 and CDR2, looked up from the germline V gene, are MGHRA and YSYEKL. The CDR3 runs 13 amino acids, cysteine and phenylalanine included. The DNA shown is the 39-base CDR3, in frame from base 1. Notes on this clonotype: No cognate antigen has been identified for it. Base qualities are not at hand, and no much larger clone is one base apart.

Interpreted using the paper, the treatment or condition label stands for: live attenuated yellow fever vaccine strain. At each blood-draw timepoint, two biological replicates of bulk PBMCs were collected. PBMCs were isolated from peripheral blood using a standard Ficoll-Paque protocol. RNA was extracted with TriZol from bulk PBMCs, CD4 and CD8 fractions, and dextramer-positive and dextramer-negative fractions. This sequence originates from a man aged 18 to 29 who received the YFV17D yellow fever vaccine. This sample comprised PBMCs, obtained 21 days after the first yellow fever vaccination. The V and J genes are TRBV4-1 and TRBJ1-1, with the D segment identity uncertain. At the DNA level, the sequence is TGCGCCAGCAGCCAAGAGGCCGGCACTGAAGCTTTCTTT. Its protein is CASSQEAGTEAFF.